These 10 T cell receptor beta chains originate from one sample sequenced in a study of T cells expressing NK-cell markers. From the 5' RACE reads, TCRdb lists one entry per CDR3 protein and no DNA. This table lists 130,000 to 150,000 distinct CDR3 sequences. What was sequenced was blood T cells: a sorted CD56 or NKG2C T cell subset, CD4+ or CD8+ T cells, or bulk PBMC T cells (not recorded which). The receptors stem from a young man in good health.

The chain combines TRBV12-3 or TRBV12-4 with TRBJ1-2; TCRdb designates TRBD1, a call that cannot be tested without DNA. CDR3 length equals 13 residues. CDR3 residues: CASSPRDRLGYTF.

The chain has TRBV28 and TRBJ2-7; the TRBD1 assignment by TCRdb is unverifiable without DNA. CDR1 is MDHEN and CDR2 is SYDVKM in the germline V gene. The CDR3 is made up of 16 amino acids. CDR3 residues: CASSFRPDRVSYEQYF.

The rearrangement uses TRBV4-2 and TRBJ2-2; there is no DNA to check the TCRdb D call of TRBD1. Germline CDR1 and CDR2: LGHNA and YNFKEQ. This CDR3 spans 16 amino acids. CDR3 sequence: CASSQEETGITGELFF.

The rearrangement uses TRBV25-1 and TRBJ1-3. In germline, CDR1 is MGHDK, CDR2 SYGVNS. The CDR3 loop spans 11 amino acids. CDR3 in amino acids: CASRYGDTIYF.

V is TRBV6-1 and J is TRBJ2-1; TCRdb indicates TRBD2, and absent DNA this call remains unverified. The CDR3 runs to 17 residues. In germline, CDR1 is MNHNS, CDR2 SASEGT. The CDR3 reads CASSEWGLAGGRNEQFF.

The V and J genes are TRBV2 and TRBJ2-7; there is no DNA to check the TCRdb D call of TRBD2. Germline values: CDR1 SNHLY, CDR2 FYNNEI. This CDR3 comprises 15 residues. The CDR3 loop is CASRATSGRMYEQYF.

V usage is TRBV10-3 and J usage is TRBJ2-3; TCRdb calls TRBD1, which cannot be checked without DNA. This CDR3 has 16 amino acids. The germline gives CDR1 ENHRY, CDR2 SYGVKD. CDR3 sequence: CAISESRTGVADTQYF.

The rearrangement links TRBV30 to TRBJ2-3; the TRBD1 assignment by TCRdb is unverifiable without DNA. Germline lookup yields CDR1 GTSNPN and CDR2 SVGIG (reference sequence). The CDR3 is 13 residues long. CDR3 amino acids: CAQRPGSTDTQYF. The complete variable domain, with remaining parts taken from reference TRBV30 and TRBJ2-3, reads SQTIHQWPATLVQPVGSPLSLECTVEGTSNPNLYWYRQAAGRGLQLLFYSVGIGQISSEVPQNLSASRPQDRQFILSSKKLLLSDSGFYLCAQRPGSTDTQYFGPGTRLTVL.

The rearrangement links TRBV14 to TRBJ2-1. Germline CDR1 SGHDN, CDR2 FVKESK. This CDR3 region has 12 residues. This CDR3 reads CASSPEVREQFF.

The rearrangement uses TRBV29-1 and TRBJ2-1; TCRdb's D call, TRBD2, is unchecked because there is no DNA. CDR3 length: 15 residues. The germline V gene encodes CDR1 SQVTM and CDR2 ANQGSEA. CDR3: CSGQGTSGGYNEQFF.